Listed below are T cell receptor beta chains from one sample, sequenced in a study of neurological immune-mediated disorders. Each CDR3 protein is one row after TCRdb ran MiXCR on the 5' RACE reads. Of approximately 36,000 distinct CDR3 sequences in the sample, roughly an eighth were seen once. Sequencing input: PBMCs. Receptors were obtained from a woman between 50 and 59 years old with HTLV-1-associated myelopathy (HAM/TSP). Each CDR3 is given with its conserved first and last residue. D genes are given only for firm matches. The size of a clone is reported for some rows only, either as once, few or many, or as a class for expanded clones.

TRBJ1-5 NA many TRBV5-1 TGCGCCAGCAGCTTGTGGGGTGCCCCTGAACAGCCCCAGCATTTT CASSLWGAPEQPQHF
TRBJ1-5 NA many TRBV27 TGTGCCAGCAGTTTTGGGGGCAATCAGCCCCAGCATTTT CASSFGGNQPQHF
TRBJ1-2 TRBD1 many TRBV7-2 TGTGCCAGCAGCTTAGAAACAGGGGGCGGCTATGGCTACACCTTC CASSLETGGGYGYTF
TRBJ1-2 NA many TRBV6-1 TGTGCCAGCCGGAGTTCAGGGAATTCTGGCTACACCTTC CASRSSGNSGYTF
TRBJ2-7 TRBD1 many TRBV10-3 TGTGCCATCAGTGAGCGGGACAGGGGTGAGTCCTACGAGCAGTACTTC CAISERDRGESYEQYF
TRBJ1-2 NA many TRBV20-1 TGCAGCACCTCCCGACAGGAGGGGTACTATGGCTACACCTTC CSTSRQEGYYGYTF
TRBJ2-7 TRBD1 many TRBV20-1 TGCAGCTACAGGGGGCAGAGCTCCTACGAGCAGTACTTC CSYRGQSSYEQYF
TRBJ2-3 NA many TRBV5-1 TGCGCCAGCACTTCGATGGGGAGTAGCACAGATACGCAGTATTTT CASTSMGSSTDTQYF
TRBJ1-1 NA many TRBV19 TGTGCCAGTGTTGGGTGGCTTTCGAACACTGAAGCTTTCTTT CASVGWLSNTEAFF
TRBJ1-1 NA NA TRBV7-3 TGTGCCAGCAGCTTACGCGGGGGGGGAGCTGAAGCTTTCTTT CASSLRGGGAEAFF
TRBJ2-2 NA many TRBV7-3 TGTGCCAGCAGCTTAAGTCAAGTAGCCTCCACCGGGGAGCTGTTTTTT CASSLSQVASTGELFF
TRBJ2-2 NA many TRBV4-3 TGCGCCAGCAGCCAAGAGTACGGGGGGCGGTCCGGGGAGCTGTTTTTT CASSQEYGGRSGELFF
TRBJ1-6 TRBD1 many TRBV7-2 TGTGCCAGCAGCTCTACCGACAGGGTTAATTCACCCCTCCACTTT CASSSTDRVNSPLHF
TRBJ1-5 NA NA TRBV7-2 TGTGCCAGCAGCGATTTGGACGGGAATCAGCCCCAGCATTTT CASSDLDGNQPQHF
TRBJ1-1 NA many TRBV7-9 TGTGCCAGCAGCTCCGGGAGCAGGACTGAAGCTTTCTTT CASSSGSRTEAFF
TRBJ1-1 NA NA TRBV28 TGTGCCAGCAGTCCCCCCGGGGCAAGGAACACTGAAGCTTTCTTT CASSPPGARNTEAFF
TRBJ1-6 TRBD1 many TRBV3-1 TGTGCCAGCAACTACAGACAGGGAGGGTCACCCCTCCACTTT CASNYRQGGSPLHF
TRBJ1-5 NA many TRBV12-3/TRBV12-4 TGTGCCAGCACTAAGCAGGGGACCAGCAATCAGCCCCAGCATTTT CASTKQGTSNQPQHF
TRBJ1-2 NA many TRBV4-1 TGCGCCAGCAGCCAAACAGTAAACTATGGCTACACCTTC CASSQTVNYGYTF
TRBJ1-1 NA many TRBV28 TGTGCCAGCAGTCCTCCGGGAGGCGCTGAAGCTTTCTTT CASSPPGGAEAFF
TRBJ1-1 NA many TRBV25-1 TGTGCCAGCAACAGCATGGGGCTTCAAGCTTTCTTT CASNSMGLQAFF
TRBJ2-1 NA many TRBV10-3 TGTGCCATCAGTGAGTCCCCATTGCGTGGGGTATACAATGAGCAGTTCTTC CAISESPLRGVYNEQFF
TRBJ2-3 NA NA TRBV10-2 TGCGCCAGCGGAGTAGCCAGCACAAATACGCAGTATTTT CASGVASTNTQYF
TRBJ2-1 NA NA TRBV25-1 TGTGCCAGCAGTGTTACCAATGAGCAGTTCTTC CASSVTNEQFF